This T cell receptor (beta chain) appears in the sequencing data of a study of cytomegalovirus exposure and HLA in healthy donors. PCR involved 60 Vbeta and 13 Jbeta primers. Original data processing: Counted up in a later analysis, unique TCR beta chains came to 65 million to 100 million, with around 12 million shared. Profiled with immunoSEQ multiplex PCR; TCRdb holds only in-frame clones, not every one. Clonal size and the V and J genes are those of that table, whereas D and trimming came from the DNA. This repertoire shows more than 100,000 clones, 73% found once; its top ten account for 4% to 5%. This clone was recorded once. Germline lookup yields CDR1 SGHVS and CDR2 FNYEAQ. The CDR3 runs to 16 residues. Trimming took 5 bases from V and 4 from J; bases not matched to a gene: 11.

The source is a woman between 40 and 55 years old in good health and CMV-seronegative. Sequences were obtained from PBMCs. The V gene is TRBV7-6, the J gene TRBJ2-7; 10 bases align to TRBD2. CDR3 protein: CASSPSGGSGGYEQYF. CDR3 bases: TGTGCCAGCAGCCCTAGCGGAGGTAGCGGGGGGTACGAGCAGTACTTC.